These 4 T cell receptor beta chains originate from one sample sequenced in a study of PD-1 blockade in classical Hodgkin lymphoma. Every patient relapsed after autologous stem cell transplantation, and brentuximab vedotin exposure varied. Measured with immunoSEQ multiplex PCR; TCRdb has only the in-frame clones, and not every one. The table has some 38,000 clones, over 65% seen once. Specimen: peripheral blood mononuclear cells (PBMCs), collected before the second cycle of nivolumab. These TCRs come from a human donor with classical Hodgkin lymphoma.

V usage is TRBV29-1 and J usage is TRBJ2-7, with 8 positions matching TRBD1. Trimming cost V 1 base and J 6 bases; bases outside gene matches: 8. Germline V gives CDR1 SQVTM, CDR2 ANQGSEA. The CDR3 runs to 14 residues. The CDR3 reads CSVEVTGGMAEQYF. The CDR3 DNA reads as TGCAGCGTTGAAGTTACAGGGGGGATGGCCGAGCAGTACTTC.

The chain links TRBV9 to TRBJ1-1; no reliable D call. The germline V gene encodes CDR1 SGDLS and CDR2 YYNGEE. This CDR3 is built from 13 residues. Trimming cost V 0 bases and J 4 bases, with 7 bases left between them. Written as DNA, the CDR3 is TGTGCCAGCAGCGTAGCTACGAGCACTGAAGCTTTCTTT. Residues: CASSVATSTEAFF.

The rearrangement joins TRBV7-9 to TRBJ2-1, with 8 bases fitting TRBD2. The V segment lost 9 bases and the J segment 2 bases; nucleotides outside the gene matches: 9. This CDR3 has 15 amino acids. The germline V gene has CDR1 SEHNR and CDR2 FQNEAQ (reference sequence). The CDR3 loop reads CASTHGRGAYNEQFF. DNA of the CDR3: TGTGCCAGTACTCACGGGCGGGGGGCCTACAATGAGCAGTTCTTC.

The chain uses TRBV19 and TRBJ2-7; TRBD1 aligns across 9 bases. Germline loops: CDR1 LNHDA, CDR2 SQIVND (reference sequence). This CDR3 has 14 residues. J gave up 3 bases and V 3 bases, and 3 bases lay outside the gene matches. CDR3 loop: CASSMTDRGYEQYF. The DNA of the CDR3 is TGTGCCAGTAGTATGACGGACAGGGGCTACGAGCAGTACTTC.